This T cell receptor (beta chain) was captured in a study of regulatory T cells in long-lasting Graves disease. The TCR beta library used iRepertoire HTBI primers with Arm-PCR amplification of CDR3. TCRdb ran MiXCR on the multiplex PCR reads and lists one entry per CDR3 protein. The sample lists about 420,000 distinct CDR3 sequences, roughly 17% occurring once. Sample time point: newly diagnosed GD, antithyroid drugs for less than 3 months. RNA from PBMCs was the source of the TCR library. A peripheral blood sample, around 8.5 milliliters in volume, was drawn into EDTA tubes. This clonotype was recorded at least ten times. This CDR3 contains 16 residues. CDR1 and CDR2 from the germline V gene are SEHNR and FQNEAQ (reference sequence). With V trimmed by 4 bases and J by 7 bases, 15 bases remained unmatched. These data are also associated with another study on T cells in Graves' hyperthyroidism and ophthalmopathy.

The V gene is TRBV7-9, the J gene TRBJ2-7; TRBD2 aligns across 8 bases. This sample comprised peripheral blood mononuclear cells (PBMCs), obtained at new diagnosis, from a patient treated with antithyroid drugs. This TCR came from a woman aged 18-30 years with Graves disease. The CDR3 coding sequence is TGTGCCAGCAGCTCCGGACTAGCAAGGACCGGAGGTGAGCAGTACTTC. This sequence encodes CASSSGLARTGGEQYF.